These T cell receptor beta chains were read from a single sample in a study of response to subunit inactivated influenza vaccine. TCRdb processed the RT-PCR reads anew with MiXCR; each CDR3 protein has one entry. The sample records roughly 630,000 distinct CDR3 sequences, roughly 15% being singletons. This specimen was PBMCs from blood, taken around 15 days before vaccination. Source of these receptors: a man between 50 and 59 years old who received an inactivated influenza vaccine. Each CDR3 is given with its conserved first and last residue. Each record gives: J gene, D gene, V gene, clone size, CDR3 protein, CDR3 DNA. The D gene is left open where the match is weak. Not every row has a clone size; where given, it reads once, few, many or a size class.

TRBJ1-2 | - | TRBV28 | - | CASSKTAYGYTF | TGTGCCAGCAGTAAGACGGCTTATGGCTACACCTTC
TRBJ2-5 | - | TRBV14 | few | CASSQRPRGAYQETQYF | TGTGCCAGCAGCCAGCGTCCCAGGGGCGCGTACCAAGAGACCCAGTACTTC
TRBJ2-5 | TRBD2 | TRBV20-1 | - | CSARDLTSGKNQETQYF | TGCAGTGCTAGAGATTTAACTAGCGGGAAAAACCAAGAGACCCAGTACTTC
TRBJ1-4 | - | TRBV5-5 | few | CASSPRGGYLGEKLFF | TGTGCCAGCAGCCCCCGGGGCGGGTACCTCGGGGAAAAACTGTTTTTT
TRBJ2-2 | - | TRBV5-1 | few | CASTTITGSGELFF | TGCGCCAGCACCACCATCACCGGTTCCGGGGAGCTGTTTTTT
TRBJ2-3 | - | TRBV18 | few | CASSPSQATSTDTQYF | TGTGCCAGCTCACCAAGTCAAGCTACTAGCACAGATACGCAGTATTTT
TRBJ1-2 | - | TRBV28 | many | CASSFWGAQHYGYTF | TGTGCCAGCAGTTTTTGGGGGGCCCAGCACTATGGCTACACCTTC
TRBJ1-4 | - | TRBV11-2 | - | CASSPWLGGEKLFF | TGTGCCAGCAGCCCATGGCTGGGAGGCGAAAAACTGTTTTTT
TRBJ2-2 | TRBD1 | TRBV27 | few | CASRATGTGNTGELFF | TGTGCCAGTAGGGCCACCGGGACAGGGAACACCGGGGAGCTGTTTTTT
TRBJ2-7 | TRBD1 | TRBV9 | - | CASSGRDSTYEQYF | TGTGCCAGCAGCGGCCGGGACAGCACCTACGAGCAGTACTTC
TRBJ2-7 | TRBD1 | TRBV15 | many | CATSSATGSYEQYF | TGTGCCACCAGCAGTGCGACAGGGTCTTACGAGCAGTACTTC
TRBJ2-2 | TRBD1 | TRBV9 | - | CASSVRQGADTGELFF | TGTGCCAGCAGCGTGAGACAGGGGGCGGACACCGGGGAGCTGTTTTTT
TRBJ2-5 | - | TRBV12-3/TRBV12-4 | few | CASRPVGREETQYF | TGTGCCAGCAGACCGGTAGGCAGGGAAGAGACCCAGTACTTC
TRBJ2-7 | TRBD1 | TRBV12-3/TRBV12-4 | many | CASSLGQWTGIPYEQYF | TGTGCCAGCAGTTTAGGTCAATGGACAGGGATTCCCTACGAGCAGTACTTC
TRBJ2-1 | TRBD2 | TRBV2 | few | CASSEEVGLAYNEQFF | TGTGCCAGCAGTGAAGAGGTCGGACTAGCTTACAATGAGCAGTTCTTC
TRBJ1-5 | TRBD1 | TRBV2 | many | CASSPTGDQPQHF | TGTGCCAGCAGCCCGACAGGGGATCAGCCCCAGCATTTT
TRBJ2-1 | - | TRBV6-1 | - | CASSDRDTKYNEQFF | TGTGCCAGCAGTGACCGGGACACTAAATACAATGAGCAGTTCTTC
TRBJ1-2 | TRBD1 | TRBV5-1 | - | CASSPGTASANYGYTF | TGCGCCAGCAGCCCTGGGACAGCGTCAGCTAACTATGGCTACACCTTC
TRBJ1-5 | - | TRBV5-6 | many | CASSSSASNQPQHF | TGTGCCAGCAGCTCTTCGGCCAGCAATCAGCCCCAGCATTTT
TRBJ2-1 | TRBD1 | TRBV6-6 | - | CASSPRGLTPLFF | TGTGCCAGCAGTCCCAGGGGGCTTACCCCCCTGTTCTTC
TRBJ1-4 | - | TRBV28 | few | CASSLMGRELFF | TGTGCCAGCAGTTTAATGGGGAGAGAACTGTTTTTT
TRBJ1-1 | TRBD1 | TRBV9 | many | CASSYGQGTEAFF | TGTGCCAGCAGCTATGGACAGGGGACTGAAGCTTTCTTT
TRBJ2-5 | - | TRBV4-3 | few | CASSQDLVQSGETQYF | TGCGCCAGCAGCCAAGATCTAGTACAGTCAGGAGAGACCCAGTACTTC
TRBJ1-1 | - | TRBV19 | - | CASSPPLGENTEAFF | TGTGCCAGTAGTCCCCCTTTAGGGGAGAACACTGAAGCTTTCTTT
TRBJ2-5 | - | TRBV11-2 | - | CASSLGDSGRQETQYF | TGTGCCAGCAGCTTAGGTGACTCTGGACGGCAAGAGACCCAGTACTTC
TRBJ1-5 | TRBD1 | TRBV30 | - | CAWRDTGGEQPQHF | TGTGCCTGGAGGGATACAGGGGGAGAGCAGCCCCAGCATTTT
TRBJ1-2 | TRBD1 | TRBV12-3/TRBV12-4 | many | CASSNRQGAGYTF | TGTGCCAGCAGCAACCGACAGGGTGCTGGCTACACCTTC
TRBJ2-7 | TRBD2 | TRBV4-2 | few | CASSQTSGRPYEQYF | TGTGCCAGCAGCCAGACTAGCGGGAGACCTTACGAGCAGTACTTC
TRBJ2-7 | - | TRBV12-3/TRBV12-4 | many | CASSLGGEQYF | TGTGCCAGCAGTTTGGGGGGCGAGCAGTACTTC
TRBJ1-2 | - | TRBV20-1 | many | CSAPARRNNYGYTF | TGCAGTGCCCCCGCACGGAGAAATAACTATGGCTACACCTTC
TRBJ1-1 | - | TRBV7-9 | - | CASTRTNTEAFF | TGTGCCAGCACACGGACGAACACTGAAGCTTTCTTT